A selection of T cell receptor beta chains follows, all from one sample in a study of shared clonotypes between healthy human individuals. Sequencing used immunoSEQ multiplex PCR; TCRdb keeps in-frame clones, though not all of them. The sample shows some 800,000 clones, over 90% of them seen only once. Sequenced material: naive CD8+ T cells sorted from blood. The receptor source for this set is a young man in good health. Both conserved end residues are part of each CDR3. D genes are given only for firm matches. The size of a clone is reported for some rows only, either as once, few or many, or as a class for expanded clones.

cdr3_nt cdr3_aa clone_size j_call d_call v_call
TGTGCCAGCAGCGGGGGAGATACGCAGTATTTT CASSGGDTQYF NA TRBJ2-3 NA TRBV27
TGCGCCAGCAGCCAAGAAAAGGACGAGACTAGCGGGAGGGCCAGCTCCTACGAGCAGTACTTC CASSQEKDETSGRASSYEQYF NA TRBJ2-7 TRBD2 TRBV4-1
TGTGCCAGCAGCCCACCGGGACCCAGTCTCCACGAGCAGTACTTC CASSPPGPSLHEQYF once TRBJ2-7 NA TRBV14
TGTGCCAGCAGCTTTCCGGGACCGGGAACCGAAAAACTGTTTTTT CASSFPGPGTEKLFF NA TRBJ1-4 NA TRBV7-9
TGTGCCAGCAGCCAAGGCTCGTGGAGTAGGGCCGGGGAGCTGTTTTTT CASSQGSWSRAGELFF NA TRBJ2-2 NA TRBV14
TGTGCCAGCAGCGTAGCCGATGGTTGGGAGACCCAGTACTTC CASSVADGWETQYF NA TRBJ2-5 NA TRBV9
TGTGCCAGCAGCTTAGCTCGGGGTTTGGTAGAGACCCAGTACTTC CASSLARGLVETQYF NA TRBJ2-5 NA TRBV11-1
TGCGCCAGCAGCCAAGATTGGGGGCTAGAAGCTTTCTTT CASSQDWGLEAFF NA TRBJ1-1 NA TRBV4-1
TGTGCCAGCAGTCCCCCCCTATCCGGGACTAGCTCCTACAATGAGCAGTTCTTC CASSPPLSGTSSYNEQFF NA TRBJ2-1 TRBD2 TRBV27
TGCGCCAGCAGCCTGAGGCAGGCGGGGGCAGATACGCAGTATTTT CASSLRQAGADTQYF NA TRBJ2-3 TRBD2 TRBV4-1
TGTGCCAGCAGTTTTTCGAGCGCGATATCCAAAAACATTCAGTACTTC CASSFSSAISKNIQYF NA TRBJ2-4 NA TRBV27
TGTGCCAGCAGCTGGGGGAGACCCTACGAGCAGTACTTC CASSWGRPYEQYF NA TRBJ2-7 NA TRBV11-2
TGTGCCAGCAGCTTAAGCATCCCTGTATGGAGTGGCGGGGAGCTGTTTTTT CASSLSIPVWSGGELFF NA TRBJ2-2 NA TRBV5-6
TGCGCCAGCAGCTCCGGCCTGGCGGAAGAGACCCAGTACTTC CASSSGLAEETQYF NA TRBJ2-5 NA TRBV5-1
TGTGCCAGCAGTAGACTCCCCATTTTATACGAGCAGTACTTC CASSRLPILYEQYF NA TRBJ2-7 NA TRBV27
TGTGCCAGCAGCTTAAGTCGCCCAGGACCCCCGAACACTGAAGCTTTCTTT CASSLSRPGPPNTEAFF NA TRBJ1-1 NA TRBV7-2
TGTGCCAGCAGTTTCGCCGGGACCTCCTACGAGCAGTACTTC CASSFAGTSYEQYF NA TRBJ2-7 NA TRBV27
TGTGCCAGCGGCACAGATACGCAGTATTTT CASGTDTQYF NA TRBJ2-3 NA TRBV9
TGCGCCAGCAGCTTGCTCGGACTAGCGGAGACAATAAGCTCCTACAATGAGCAGTTCTTC CASSLLGLAETISSYNEQFF once TRBJ2-1 TRBD2 TRBV5-1
TGTGCCAGCAGTTCACCGGGGCCTTCCTACGAGCAGTACTTC CASSSPGPSYEQYF NA TRBJ2-7 NA TRBV27
TGTGCCAGCAGTTTGGTGGCGGACAGGCAGTTCTTC CASSLVADRQFF NA TRBJ2-1 NA TRBV27
TGTGCCAGCAGCCGAACGGTCACGGGAGGGGGCCGTTGGTGGGACACTGAAGCTTTCTTT CASSRTVTGGGRWWDTEAFF NA TRBJ1-1 TRBD1 TRBV4-2